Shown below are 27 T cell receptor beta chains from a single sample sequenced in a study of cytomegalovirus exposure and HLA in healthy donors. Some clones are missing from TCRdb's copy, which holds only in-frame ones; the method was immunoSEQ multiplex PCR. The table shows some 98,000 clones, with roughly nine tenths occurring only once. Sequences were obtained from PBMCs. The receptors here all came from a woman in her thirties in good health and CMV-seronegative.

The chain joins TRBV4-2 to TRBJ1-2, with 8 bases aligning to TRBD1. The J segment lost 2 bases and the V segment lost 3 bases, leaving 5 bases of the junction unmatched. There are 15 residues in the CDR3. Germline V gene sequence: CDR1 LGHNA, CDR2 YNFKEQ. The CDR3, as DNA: TGTGCCAGCAGCCAGTCACAGGGGGAAAACTATGGCTACACCTTC. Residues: CASSQSQGENYGYTF.

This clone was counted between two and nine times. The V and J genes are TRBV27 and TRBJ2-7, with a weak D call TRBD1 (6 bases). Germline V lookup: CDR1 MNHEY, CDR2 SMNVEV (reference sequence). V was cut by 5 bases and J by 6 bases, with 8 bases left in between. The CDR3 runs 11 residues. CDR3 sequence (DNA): TGTGCCAGCAGTCAGGGGCGCGAGCAGTACTTC. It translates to CASSQGREQYF.

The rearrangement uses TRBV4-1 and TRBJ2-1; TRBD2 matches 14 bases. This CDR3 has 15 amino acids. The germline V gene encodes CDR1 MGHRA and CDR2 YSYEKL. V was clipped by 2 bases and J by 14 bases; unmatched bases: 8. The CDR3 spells CASSQPGTSGREKFF. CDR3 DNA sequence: TGCGCCAGCAGCCAACCCGGGACTAGCGGGAGAGAGAAGTTCTTC.

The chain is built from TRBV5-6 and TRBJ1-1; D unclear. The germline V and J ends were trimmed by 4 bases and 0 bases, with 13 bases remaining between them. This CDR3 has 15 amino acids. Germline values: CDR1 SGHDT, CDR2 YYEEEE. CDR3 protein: CASSRRRRMNTEAFF. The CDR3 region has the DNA TGTGCCAGCAGCAGACGGAGGAGGATGAACACTGAAGCTTTCTTT.

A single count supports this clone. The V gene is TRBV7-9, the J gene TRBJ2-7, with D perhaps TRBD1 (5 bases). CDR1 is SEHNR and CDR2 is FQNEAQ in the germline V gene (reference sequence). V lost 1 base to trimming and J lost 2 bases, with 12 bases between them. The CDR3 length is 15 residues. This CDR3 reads CASSLVGQGTYEQYF. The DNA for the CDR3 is TGTGCCAGCAGCTTAGTAGGACAAGGAACCTACGAGCAGTACTTC.

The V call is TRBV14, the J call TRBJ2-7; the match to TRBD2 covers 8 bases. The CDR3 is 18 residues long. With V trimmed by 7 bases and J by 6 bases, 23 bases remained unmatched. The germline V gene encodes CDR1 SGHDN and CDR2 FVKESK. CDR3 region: CASITLGGPTGGVFEQYF. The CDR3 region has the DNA TGTGCCAGCATTACTCTCGGGGGGCCCACCGGGGGGGTCTTCGAGCAGTACTTC.

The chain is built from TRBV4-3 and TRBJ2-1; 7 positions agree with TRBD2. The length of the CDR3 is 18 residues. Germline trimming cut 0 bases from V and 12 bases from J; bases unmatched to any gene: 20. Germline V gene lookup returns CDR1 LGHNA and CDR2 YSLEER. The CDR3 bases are TGCGCCAGCAGCCAAGAAGGAAGCGGGGCTAGCGCGACCTATGGGCAGTTCTTC. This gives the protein CASSQEGSGASATYGQFF.

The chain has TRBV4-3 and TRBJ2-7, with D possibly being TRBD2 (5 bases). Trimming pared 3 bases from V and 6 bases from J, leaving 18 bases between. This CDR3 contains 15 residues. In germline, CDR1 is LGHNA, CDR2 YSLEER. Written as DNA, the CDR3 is TGCGCCAGCAGCCACGCGGGCTCCCTCATGGGCGAGCAGTACTTC. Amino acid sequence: CASSHAGSLMGEQYF.

The CDR3 DNA sequence: TGTGCCAGCAGACCAACAGGGTATGAGCAGTACTTC. As protein: CASRPTGYEQYF. This sequence joins TRBV28 and TRBJ2-7, with a tentative D call TRBD1 (6 bases). V lost 6 bases, J lost 7 bases, and 13 bases lay in between. Germline-derived CDR1 and CDR2 are MDHEN and SYDVKM. The CDR3 totals 12 residues.

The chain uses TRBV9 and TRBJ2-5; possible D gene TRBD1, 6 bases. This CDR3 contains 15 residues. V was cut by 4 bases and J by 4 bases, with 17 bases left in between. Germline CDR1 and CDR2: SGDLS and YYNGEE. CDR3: CASSSSGTFGETQYF. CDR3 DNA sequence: TGTGCCAGCAGCTCATCCGGGACATTCGGAGAGACCCAGTACTTC. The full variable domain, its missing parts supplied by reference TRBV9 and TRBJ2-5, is DSGVTQTPKHLITATGQRVTLRCSPRSGDLSVYWYQQSLDQGLQFLIQYYNGEERAKGNILERFSAQQFPDLHSELNLSSLELGDSALYFCASSSSGTFGETQYFGPGTRLLVL.

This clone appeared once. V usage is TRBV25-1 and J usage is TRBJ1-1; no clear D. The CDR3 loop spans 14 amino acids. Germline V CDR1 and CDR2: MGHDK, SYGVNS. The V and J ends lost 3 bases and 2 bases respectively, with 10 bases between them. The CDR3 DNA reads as TGTGCCAGCAGTGAGCCGGAGAGTAACACTGAAGCTTTCTTT. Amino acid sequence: CASSEPESNTEAFF.

The CDR3 region is CASSAGTGSGYTF. CDR3 coding DNA: TGTGCCAGCAGCGCCGGGACAGGCTCTGGCTACACCTTC. The chain carries TRBV9 and TRBJ1-2; 8 bases line up with TRBD1. Losses at the gene ends were 3 bases for V and 7 bases for J; bases not matched to a gene: 5. The CDR3 runs 13 residues. CDR1 SGDLS and CDR2 YYNGEE come from the germline V gene.

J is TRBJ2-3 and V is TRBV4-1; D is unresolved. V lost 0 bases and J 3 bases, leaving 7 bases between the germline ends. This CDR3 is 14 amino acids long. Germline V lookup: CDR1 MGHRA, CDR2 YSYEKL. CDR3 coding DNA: TGCGCCAGCAGCCAAGATCAACTAACAGATACGCAGTATTTT. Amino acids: CASSQDQLTDTQYF.

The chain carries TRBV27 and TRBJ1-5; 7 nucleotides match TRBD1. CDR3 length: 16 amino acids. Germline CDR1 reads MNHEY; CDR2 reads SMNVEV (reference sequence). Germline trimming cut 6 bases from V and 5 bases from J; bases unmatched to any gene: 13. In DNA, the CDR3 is TGTGCCAGCAGACCGAAGACGGACAGGCTCTATCAGCCCCAGCATTTT. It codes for CASRPKTDRLYQPQHF.

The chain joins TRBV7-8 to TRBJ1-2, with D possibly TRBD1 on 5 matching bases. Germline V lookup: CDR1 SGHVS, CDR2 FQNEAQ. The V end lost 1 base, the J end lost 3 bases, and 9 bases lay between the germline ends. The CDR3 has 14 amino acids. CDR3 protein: CASSLDPGYYGYTF. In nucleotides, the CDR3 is TGTGCCAGCAGCTTAGACCCAGGGTACTATGGCTACACCTTC.

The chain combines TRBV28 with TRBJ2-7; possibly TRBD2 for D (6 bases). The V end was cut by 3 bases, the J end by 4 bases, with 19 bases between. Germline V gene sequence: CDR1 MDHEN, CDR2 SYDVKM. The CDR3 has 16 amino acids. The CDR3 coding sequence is TGTGCCAGCAGTTTGGGCCCCCGGGGGTCTCCATACGAGCAGTACTTC. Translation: CASSLGPRGSPYEQYF.

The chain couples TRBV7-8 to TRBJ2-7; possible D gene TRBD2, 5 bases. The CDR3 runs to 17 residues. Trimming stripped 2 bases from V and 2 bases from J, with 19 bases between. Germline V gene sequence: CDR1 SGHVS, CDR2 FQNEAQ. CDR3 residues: CASSLILPRTDAYEQYF. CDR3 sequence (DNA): TGTGCCAGCAGCTTAATTCTCCCGAGGACTGATGCCTACGAGCAGTACTTC.

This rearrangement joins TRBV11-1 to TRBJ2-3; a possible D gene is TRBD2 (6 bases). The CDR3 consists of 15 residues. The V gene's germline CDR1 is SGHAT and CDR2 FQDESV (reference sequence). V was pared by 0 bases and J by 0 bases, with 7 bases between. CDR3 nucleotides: TGTGCCAGCAGCTTAGCCGGGGGAAGCACAGATACGCAGTATTTT. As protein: CASSLAGGSTDTQYF.

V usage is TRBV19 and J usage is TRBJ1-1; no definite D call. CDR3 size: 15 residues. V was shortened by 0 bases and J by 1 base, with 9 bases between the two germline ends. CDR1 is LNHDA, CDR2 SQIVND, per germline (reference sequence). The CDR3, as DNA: TGTGCCAGTAGTATAGATTCGGGGAGGAACACTGAAGCTTTCTTT. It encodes CASSIDSGRNTEAFF.

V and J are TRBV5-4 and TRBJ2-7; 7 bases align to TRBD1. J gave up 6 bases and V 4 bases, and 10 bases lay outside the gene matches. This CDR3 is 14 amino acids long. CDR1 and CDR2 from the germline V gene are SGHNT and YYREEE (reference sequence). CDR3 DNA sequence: TGTGCCAGCAGCCCTTTCCGGGACAGTAGCGAGCAGTACTTC. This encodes CASSPFRDSSEQYF.

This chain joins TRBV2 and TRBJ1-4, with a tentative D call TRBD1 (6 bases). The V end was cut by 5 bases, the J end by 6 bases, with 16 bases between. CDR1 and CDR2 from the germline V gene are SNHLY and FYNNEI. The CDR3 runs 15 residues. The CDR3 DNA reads TGTGCCAGCAGTCAGGGAACAGGGTTATATGAAAAACTGTTTTTT. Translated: CASSQGTGLYEKLFF.

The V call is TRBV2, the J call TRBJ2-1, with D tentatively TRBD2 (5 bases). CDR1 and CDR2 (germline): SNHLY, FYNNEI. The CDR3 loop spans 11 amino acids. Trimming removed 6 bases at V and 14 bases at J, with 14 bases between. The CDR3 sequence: CASRAYREEFF. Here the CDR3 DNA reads TGTGCCAGCAGAGCCTACCGGGAAGAGTTCTTC.

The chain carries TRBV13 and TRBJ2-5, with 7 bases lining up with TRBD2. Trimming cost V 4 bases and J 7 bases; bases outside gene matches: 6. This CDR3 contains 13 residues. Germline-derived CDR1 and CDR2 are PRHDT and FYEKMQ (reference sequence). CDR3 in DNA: TGTGCCAGCAGCTGTGGACTAGATAGGACCCAGTACTTC. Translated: CASSCGLDRTQYF.

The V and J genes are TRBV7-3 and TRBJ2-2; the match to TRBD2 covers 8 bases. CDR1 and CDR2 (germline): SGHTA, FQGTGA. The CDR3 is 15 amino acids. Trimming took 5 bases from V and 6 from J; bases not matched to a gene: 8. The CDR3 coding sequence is TGTGCCAGCAGCATAGACCGGCGGGAGGCCGGGGAGCTGTTTTTT. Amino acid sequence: CASSIDRREAGELFF.

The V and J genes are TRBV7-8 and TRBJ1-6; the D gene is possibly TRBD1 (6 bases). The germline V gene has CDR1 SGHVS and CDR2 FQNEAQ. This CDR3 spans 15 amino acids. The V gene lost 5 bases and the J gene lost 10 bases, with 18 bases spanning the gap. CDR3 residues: CASSTGGQRFSPLHF. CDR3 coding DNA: TGTGCCAGCAGCACCGGGGGGCAGAGGTTCTCACCCCTCCACTTT.

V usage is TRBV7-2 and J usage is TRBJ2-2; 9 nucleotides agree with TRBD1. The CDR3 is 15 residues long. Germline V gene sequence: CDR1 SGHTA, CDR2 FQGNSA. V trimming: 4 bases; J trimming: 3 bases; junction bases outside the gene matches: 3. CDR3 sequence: CASSSGTGYTGELFF. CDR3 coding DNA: TGTGCCAGCAGCTCCGGGACAGGGTACACCGGGGAGCTGTTTTTT.

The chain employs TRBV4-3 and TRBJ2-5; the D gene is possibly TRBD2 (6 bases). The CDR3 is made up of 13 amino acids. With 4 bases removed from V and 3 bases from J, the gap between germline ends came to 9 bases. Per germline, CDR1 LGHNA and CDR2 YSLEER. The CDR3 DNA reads TGCGCCAGCAGCCCCGGGACTGAAGAGACCCAGTACTTC. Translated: CASSPGTEETQYF.